This T cell receptor beta chain was documented in a study of T cell repertoires in cytomegalovirus infection. Overall study: Well-studied HLA-B-restricted CMV epitopes were used in the study alongside recently identified HLA-C-restricted ones. Public TCR beta signatures provided an indication of both CMV infection and a matching HLA type.

This CDR3 spans 13 amino acids. V gave up 0 bases and J gave up 5 bases, with 7 bases separating them. In germline, CDR1 is MNHEY, CDR2 SVGEGT. Points on this clonotype: What it binds is unknown.

TCRdb independently ran MiXCR on the reads; one entry per CDR3 protein. The data hold roughly 860,000 distinct CDR3 sequences, with 32% observed a single time. Regarding the study as a whole: Predominance within the ex vivo response was attributable to HLA-C-restricted CMV-specific TCR beta clonotypes. Public TCR beta family frequency separated CMV-and-HLA carriers, including in an independent cohort.

Sequenced here: cultured CD8+ T cells from PBMCs, sampled from culture after CMV antigen stimulation. This TCR came from a human donor in good health (CMV status not recorded). Some clones in this sample may be carry-over from other donors' samples. V and J are TRBV6-2 or TRBV6-3 and TRBJ1-1; D ambiguous. The chain's CDR3 is CASSYSDPTEAFF. The CDR3 DNA sequence: TGTGCCAGCAGTTACTCGGATCCTACTGAAGCTTTCTTT.